Listed below are T cell receptor beta chains from one sample, sequenced in a study of blood T cell repertoires in COVID-19. Assay: immunoSEQ multiplex PCR; the TCRdb copy retains only in-frame clones and omits some. Among 250,000 to 350,000 clones listed, over 75% were seen once. Sequencing was carried out using peripheral blood. The source of these receptors is a human donor with COVID-19, enrolled during active disease. The donor label of this sample is uncertain. CDR3s include the opening cysteine and the closing phenylalanine or tryptophan. A D gene is named only where the DNA matches it firmly. Rows give clone size only sometimes, using once, few, many, or a class for an expanded clone.

d_gene | j_gene | v_gene | abundance | CDR3nt | CDR3aa
- | TRBJ1-4 | TRBV7-2 | - | TGTGCCAGCAGCTTAGCGGGGATGGGGGCCAGTGAAAAACTGTTTTTT | CASSLAGMGASEKLFF
- | TRBJ1-2 | TRBV7-3 | - | TGTGCCAGCAGCTTAACGGAGGGGTTAGGCTATGGCTACACCTTC | CASSLTEGLGYGYTF
- | TRBJ1-2 | TRBV19 | few | TGTGCCAGTAGTATTCTTTGGACATCTAACTATGGCTACACCTTC | CASSILWTSNYGYTF
- | TRBJ1-6 | TRBV7-3 | - | TGTGCCAGCAGCCACGGGTCTTCACCCCTCCACTTT | CASSHGSSPLHF
- | TRBJ2-3 | TRBV11-2 | - | TGTGCCAGCAGGGGAGCGGGCCCAAAGCAGTATTTT | CASRGAGPKQYF
- | TRBJ1-4 | TRBV27 | - | TGTGCCAGCAGTACCCGAGGGTTGGGTGAAAAACTGTTTTTT | CASSTRGLGEKLFF
TRBD2 | TRBJ2-7 | TRBV3-1/TRBV3-2 | - | TGTGCCAGCAGCCAAGGGCCAGCGGGAGGGGTCCACGAGCAGTACTTC | CASSQGPAGGVHEQYF
- | TRBJ2-3 | TRBV7-2 | once | TGTGCCAGCAGCTTAGGCGGGGAGAACACAGATACGCAGTATTTT | CASSLGGENTDTQYF
TRBD1 | TRBJ2-5 | TRBV18 | - | TGTGCCAGCTCAACGACAGGGGAAGAGACCCAGTACTTC | CASSTTGEETQYF
- | TRBJ2-7 | TRBV5-1 | - | TGCGCCGGCAGCCCGTTAGGGACTCCGACAACCGAGCAGTACTTC | CAGSPLGTPTTEQYF
- | TRBJ2-1 | TRBV29-1 | - | TGCAGCACTCTGACAGGCAATGAGCAGTTCTTC | CSTLTGNEQFF
TRBD2 | TRBJ2-5 | TRBV28 | - | TGTGCCAGCAGTCTCCCCGGGGCGGGGGGGGTGGAGACCCAGTACTTC | CASSLPGAGGVETQYF
- | TRBJ2-2 | TRBV12-3/TRBV12-4 | - | TGTGCCAGCAGCCGGAGGAGCACCGGGGAGCTGTTTTTT | CASSRRSTGELFF
TRBD2 | TRBJ2-3 | TRBV7-2 | - | TGTGCCAGCAGCTTAATGGCTAGCGGTATAAAGGGAACGCAGTATTTT | CASSLMASGIKGTQYF